The 31 T cell receptor beta chains below come from one sample, sequenced in a study of T cells in Graves' hyperthyroidism and ophthalmopathy. RNA transcripts yielded amplified TCR beta CDR3 regions. During a first-round RT-PCR of the TCR CDR3, the HTBI primer set was used. TCRdb ran MiXCR on the multiplex PCR reads and lists one entry per CDR3 protein. The sample includes around 340,000 distinct CDR3 sequences, around 14% of them seen just once. Sequencing was carried out using blood. Source of these receptors: a woman aged 25 to 45 with Graves' hyperthyroidism.

For this clonotype: This may be a read error: a much more frequent sequence differs by one nucleotide. The gene calls are TRBV12-3 or TRBV12-4 and TRBJ2-7; TRBD1 aligns across 7 bases. V lost 6 bases, J lost 5 bases, and 7 bases stayed unmatched. There are 13 residues in the CDR3. The CDR3: CASSDRTGNEQYF. In DNA, the CDR3 is TGTGCCAGCAGCGATAGGACAGGCAACGAGCAGTACTTC.

This clonotype was seen many times. The chain is built from TRBV2 and TRBJ2-3; maybe TRBD1 (6 bases). Germline CDR1 is SNHLY and CDR2 is FYNNEI. The V and J ends lost 6 bases and 2 bases respectively, with 12 bases between them. The CDR3 is 14 residues long. The CDR3 protein is CASSDGQPTDTQYF. CDR3 nucleotide sequence: TGTGCCAGCAGCGATGGACAGCCCACAGATACGCAGTATTTT.

This clonotype has more than one count but fewer than ten. The chain recombines TRBV20-1 with TRBJ1-2; D remains ambiguous. The CDR3 has 15 amino acids. V lost 0 bases to trimming and J lost 4 bases, with 15 bases between them. Germline loops: CDR1 DFQATT, CDR2 SNEGSKA (reference sequence). The CDR3 nucleotides read TGCAGTGCTAGAGATTACGGCGGAGGAACCTATGGCTACACCTTC. Encoded protein: CSARDYGGGTYGYTF.

The rearrangement uses TRBV29-1 and TRBJ2-2; no clear D. There are 10 residues in the CDR3. Germline V gene lookup returns CDR1 SQVTM and CDR2 ANQGSEA. The CDR3 spells CTIYAGELFF. CDR3 nucleotides: TGCACAATATACGCCGGGGAGCTGTTTTTT.

This clonotype came up many times. The chain recombines TRBV3-1 with TRBJ2-1, with 8 bases matching TRBD2. V shed 2 bases and J 4 bases; nucleotides not matched to a gene: 7. The CDR3 is made up of 16 amino acids. From germline, CDR1 is LGHDT and CDR2 YNNKEL (reference sequence). The CDR3 spells CASSQPPASGYNEQFF. In DNA form, the CDR3 reads TGTGCCAGCAGCCAACCCCCAGCTAGCGGGTACAATGAGCAGTTCTTC.

This clonotype was counted ten times or more. The rearrangement joins TRBV7-2 to TRBJ2-3; D is perhaps TRBD1 or TRBD2 (5 bases each). Germline V gene data show CDR1 as SGHTA and CDR2 as FQGNSA. The CDR3 totals 17 residues. Trimming took off 3 bases at V and 3 bases at J, with 19 bases between the two ends. CDR3 amino acids: CASSLGLGASRTDTQYF. The CDR3 nucleotides read TGTGCCAGCAGCTTGGGTCTCGGGGCCTCCCGGACAGATACGCAGTATTTT. The full variable domain, in which reference TRBV7-2 and TRBJ2-3 provide the parts outside the CDR3, is GAGVSQSPSNKVTEKGKDVELRCDPISGHTALYWYRQSLGQGLEFLIYFQGNSAPDKSGLPSDRFSAERTGGSVSTLTIQRTQQEDSAVYLCASSLGLGASRTDTQYFGPGTRLTVL.

The chain joins TRBV20-1 to TRBJ2-3, with TRBD2 as a possible D gene (5 bases). From germline, CDR1 is DFQATT and CDR2 SNEGSKA (reference sequence). CDR3 size: 19 residues. V was trimmed by 1 base and J by 0 bases, leaving 23 bases between them. The CDR3, as DNA: TGCAGTGCTAGAGGTCGCCCCTCTGGGGTACGGGGAAGCACAGATACGCAGTATTTT. Protein: CSARGRPSGVRGSTDTQYF.

This clonotype was picked up a small number of times. The J gene is TRBJ1-1, the V gene TRBV4-1, with D possibly matching TRBD1 (5 bases). V lost 4 bases, J lost 5 bases, and 20 bases lay in between. This CDR3 region has 16 residues. Germline assignment: CDR1 MGHRA and CDR2 YSYEKL. CDR3 sequence (DNA): TGCGCCAGCAGCCGTCACCCCCGGGACGCAGAGACTGAAGCTTTCTTT. Protein: CASSRHPRDAETEAFF.

This clonotype was detected many times. The V and J genes are TRBV20-1 and TRBJ2-1; a possible D gene is TRBD2 (5 bases). The germline V gene has CDR1 DFQATT and CDR2 SNEGSKA (reference sequence). V gave up 2 bases and J gave up 0 bases, with 11 bases separating them. The CDR3 contains 15 residues. The CDR3 here is CSARMVAHSYNEQFF. CDR3 DNA: TGCAGTGCTAGAATGGTAGCGCACTCCTACAATGAGCAGTTCTTC.

CDR3 nucleotide sequence: TGTGCCAGCAGTCCCCCGGGGCTCTCCGGGGGCTACACCTTC. This encodes CASSPPGLSGGYTF. The chain recombines TRBV27 with TRBJ1-2; tentative D call: TRBD1 (5 bases). V dropped 5 bases and J dropped 8 bases, with 18 bases sitting between them. CDR3 length equals 14 residues. CDR1 and CDR2 from the germline V gene are MNHEY and SMNVEV (reference sequence).

This clonotype was recorded a few times. CDR3 nucleotides: TGTGCCAGCAGTTCCTTAGCGTCACCATACAATGAGCAGTTCTTC. It is translated as CASSSLASPYNEQFF. The rearrangement links TRBV28 to TRBJ2-1; perhaps TRBD2 as D (5 bases). CDR3 size: 15 residues. Trimming left V 4 bases short and J 4 bases short, with 14 bases between. The germline gives CDR1 MDHEN, CDR2 SYDVKM. The variable domain in full, completed from reference TRBV28 and TRBJ2-1, reads DVKVTQSSRYLVKRTGEKVFLECVQDMDHENMFWYRQDPGLGLRLIYFSYDVKMKEKGDIPEGYSVSREKKERFSLILESASTNQTSMYLCASSSLASPYNEQFFGPGTRLTVL.

The V gene is TRBV18, the J gene TRBJ1-4, with D maybe TRBD1 (5 bases). The CDR3 sequence is 18 residues long. Germline CDR1 and CDR2: KGHSH and LQKENI. V gave up 3 bases and J gave up 0 bases, with 17 bases separating them. The CDR3 sequence: CASSPSGARVATNEKLFF. In nucleotides, the CDR3 is TGTGCCAGCTCACCGTCCGGGGCCCGAGTTGCAACTAATGAAAAACTGTTTTTT.

This clonotype came up a few times. CDR3 nucleotide sequence: TGTGCCAGCAGCGAGCGGGACAGTCGAACCGGGGAGCTGTTTTTT. Protein: CASSERDSRTGELFF. The rearrangement uses TRBV3-1 and TRBJ2-2; D tentatively fits TRBD1 or TRBD2 (7 bases each). The germline V and J ends were trimmed by 5 bases and 5 bases, with 15 bases remaining between them. The germline gives CDR1 LGHDT, CDR2 YNNKEL (reference sequence). This CDR3 has 15 residues.

There are many counts of this clonotype. This chain uses TRBV12-3 or TRBV12-4 with TRBJ1-2, with TRBD1 identical over 9 bases. The V segment lost 6 bases and the J segment 3 bases; nucleotides outside the gene matches: 5. CDR3 length: 14 residues. The CDR3 region is CASSLTGGDYGYTF. The CDR3, as DNA: TGTGCCAGCAGCCTTACAGGGGGCGACTATGGCTACACCTTC.

The sample holds a few counts of this clonotype. The genes are TRBV15 and TRBJ2-3, with 9 nucleotides matching TRBD2. This CDR3 comprises 16 residues. V gave up 0 bases and J gave up 2 bases; unmatched junction bases: 3. CDR1 is LNHNV, CDR2 YYDKDF, per germline (reference sequence). The CDR3 coding sequence is TGTGCCACCAGCAGAGACCTAGCGGGAACCACAGATACGCAGTATTTT. Translating it yields CATSRDLAGTTDTQYF.

V gene TRBV6-1 combines with J gene TRBJ2-4; D perhaps matches TRBD1 (7 bases). The V end lost 8 bases, the J end lost 5 bases, and 10 bases lay between the germline ends. CDR1 is MNHNS and CDR2 is SASEGT in the germline V gene. CDR3 size: 12 residues. CDR3: CASGGGENIQYF. CDR3 DNA sequence: TGTGCCAGCGGAGGGGGCGAAAACATTCAGTACTTC.

V gene TRBV7-9 combines with J gene TRBJ2-3, with 7 bases that match TRBD1. CDR3 size: 15 residues. The germline V gene encodes CDR1 SEHNR and CDR2 FQNEAQ (reference sequence). V lost 2 bases and J lost 2; bases outside the gene matches: 4. The CDR3 DNA is TGTGCCAGCAGCTTATTACAGGGGTACACAGATACGCAGTATTTT. It translates to CASSLLQGYTDTQYF.

This clonotype was seen ten or more times. This chain joins TRBV28 and TRBJ2-3; no clear D. CDR3 size: 16 residues. Trimming took 4 bases from V and 6 from J, leaving 20 bases between them. Per germline, CDR1 MDHEN and CDR2 SYDVKM. This chain's CDR3 is CASSSSVATFADTQYF. The CDR3 coding sequence is TGTGCCAGCAGTTCCTCAGTTGCGACATTTGCGGATACGCAGTATTTT. The whole variable domain, filled in from reference TRBV28 and TRBJ2-3, reads DVKVTQSSRYLVKRTGEKVFLECVQDMDHENMFWYRQDPGLGLRLIYFSYDVKMKEKGDIPEGYSVSREKKERFSLILESASTNQTSMYLCASSSSVATFADTQYFGPGTRLTVL.

There are a few counts of this clonotype. This sequence joins TRBV5-1 and TRBJ2-6; the D gene is possibly TRBD2 (6 bases). CDR3 length equals 18 residues. Trimming left V 2 bases short and J 2 bases short, with 17 bases between. The V gene's germline CDR1 is SGHRS and CDR2 YFSETQ. The DNA for the CDR3 is TGCGCCAGCAGCTTTGCGGGATCCCAGGCAGCTGGGGCCAACGTCCTGACTTTC. It specifies CASSFAGSQAAGANVLTF. Together with reference TRBV5-1 and TRBJ2-6, the CDR3 gives the full variable domain: KAGVTQTPRYLIKTRGQQVTLSCSPISGHRSVSWYQQTPGQGLQFLFEYFSETQRNKGNFPGRFSGRQFSNSRSEMNVSTLELGDSALYLCASSFAGSQAAGANVLTFGAGSRLTVL.

This clonotype was counted ten times or more. V is TRBV27 and J is TRBJ1-1, with D hard to call. Per the germline V gene, CDR1 is MNHEY and CDR2 is SMNVEV (reference sequence). V was trimmed by 5 bases and J by 4 bases, leaving 11 bases between them. The CDR3 consists of 13 residues. The CDR3 protein is CASSPRRGTEAFF. CDR3 coding DNA: TGTGCCAGCAGTCCCCGCCGGGGCACTGAAGCTTTCTTT.

This clonotype was found many times. J is TRBJ1-1 and V is TRBV11-1; D is undetermined. V was cut by 0 bases and J by 1 base, with 9 bases left in between. CDR3 size: 15 residues. The germline V gene encodes CDR1 SGHAT and CDR2 FQDESV (reference sequence). DNA of the CDR3: TGTGCCAGCAGCTTAGCGGACGGGAGGAACACTGAAGCTTTCTTT. Translated: CASSLADGRNTEAFF.

This clonotype occurred many times. The V and J genes are TRBV2 and TRBJ2-5; the D is unclear. The germline V and J ends were trimmed by 7 bases and 9 bases, with 15 bases remaining between them. CDR3 length: 12 residues. From germline, CDR1 is SNHLY and CDR2 FYNNEI. The CDR3 DNA follows: TGTGCCAGCAATACCCCTCCCGGGCCCCAGTACTTC. Translation: CASNTPPGPQYF.

This clonotype was detected ten times or more. The rearrangement links TRBV28 to TRBJ2-1; D uncertain. This CDR3 is 15 amino acids long. CDR1 and CDR2 (germline): MDHEN, SYDVKM. V lost 10 bases, J lost 2 bases, and 18 bases lay in between. The CDR3 loop reads CATKQGPSTYNEQFF. CDR3 nucleotide sequence: TGTGCCACTAAGCAAGGGCCCAGCACCTACAATGAGCAGTTCTTC. Full variable domain (remainder filled in from reference TRBV28 and TRBJ2-1): DVKVTQSSRYLVKRTGEKVFLECVQDMDHENMFWYRQDPGLGLRLIYFSYDVKMKEKGDIPEGYSVSREKKERFSLILESASTNQTSMYLCATKQGPSTYNEQFFGPGTRLTVL.

The table lists this clonotype with many counts. The chain is built from TRBV5-1 and TRBJ2-3; 13 positions agree with TRBD2. In germline, CDR1 is SGHRS, CDR2 YFSETQ. Trimming at V came to 4 bases and at J to 2 bases, leaving 4 bases not matched to a gene. This CDR3 contains 16 residues. The CDR3 region has the DNA TGCGCCAGCAGCGCGGGACTAGCGGGGAACACAGATACGCAGTATTTT. Translation gives CASSAGLAGNTDTQYF.

This clonotype was found many times. V usage is TRBV12-3 or TRBV12-4 and J usage is TRBJ2-7, with unresolved D. V lost 6 bases to trimming and J lost 1 base, with 13 bases between them. The CDR3 loop spans 14 amino acids. This CDR3 reads CASSCRTESYEQYF. The CDR3 nucleotides are TGTGCCAGCAGCTGCCGTACGGAATCCTACGAGCAGTACTTC.

There are many counts of this clonotype. The chain combines TRBV15 with TRBJ2-1, with TRBD2 matching 13 bases. V trimming: 5 bases; J trimming: 6 bases; junction bases outside the gene matches: 4. The CDR3 is made up of 15 amino acids. The germline CDR1 and CDR2 sequences are LNHNV and YYDKDF (reference sequence). CDR3 bases: TGTGCCACCAGCCCCCGGACTAGCGGGAGCAATGAGCAGTTCTTC. Translation gives CATSPRTSGSNEQFF.

The V gene is TRBV7-9, the J gene TRBJ2-4; D gene unclear. CDR3 length: 15 amino acids. The germline gives CDR1 SEHNR, CDR2 FQNEAQ (reference sequence). V was clipped by 1 base and J by 8 bases, with 15 bases between them. For the CDR3, the DNA is TGTGCCAGCAGCTTAGGGGTCAGTCCCAATGACATTCAGTACTTC. Its protein product is CASSLGVSPNDIQYF. Combining the CDR3 with reference TRBV7-9 and TRBJ2-4 gives the whole variable domain DTGVSQNPRHKITKRGQNVTFRCDPISEHNRLYWYRQTLGQGPEFLTYFQNEAQLEKSRLLSDRFSAERPKGSFSTLEIQRTEQGDSAMYLCASSLGVSPNDIQYFGAGTRLSVL.

This clonotype was recorded many times. This CDR3 reads CSARDPYGSGRYNEQFF. For the CDR3, the DNA is TGCAGTGCTAGAGATCCGTACGGTAGCGGCCGGTACAATGAGCAGTTCTTC. J is TRBJ2-1 and V is TRBV20-1; D perhaps matches TRBD2 (6 bases). The CDR3 is 17 amino acids. Looked up from germline, CDR1 is DFQATT and CDR2 is SNEGSKA (reference sequence). The germline V and J ends were trimmed by 0 bases and 4 bases, with 19 bases remaining between them.

This clonotype was counted many times. This chain connects TRBV6-1 to TRBJ1-1, with 7 positions matching TRBD1. Germline CDR1 and CDR2: MNHNS and SASEGT. Trimming at V came to 8 bases and at J to 0 bases, leaving 9 bases not matched to a gene. CDR3 size: 15 residues. The CDR3 DNA is TGTGCCAGCTGTTGGGACAGCCAAATGAACACTGAAGCTTTCTTT. Its protein product is CASCWDSQMNTEAFF.

This clonotype was detected once. The chain has TRBV14 and TRBJ1-6; no reliable D call. V lost 3 bases, J lost 10 bases, and 7 bases lay in between. Germline-derived CDR1 and CDR2 are SGHDN and FVKESK. The CDR3 has 12 amino acids. CDR3: CASSQVRSPLHF. The CDR3 DNA is TGTGCCAGCAGCCAGGTCCGGTCACCCCTCCACTTT.

The table lists this clonotype with a few counts. The chain couples TRBV4-3 to TRBJ2-3; no definite D call. The V gene's germline CDR1 is LGHNA and CDR2 YSLEER. The CDR3 runs to 15 residues. V lost 4 bases to trimming and J lost 2 bases, with 13 bases between them. In DNA form, the CDR3 reads TGCGCCAGCAGCCCATATCTAGTCCTCACAGATACGCAGTATTTT. Translating it yields CASSPYLVLTDTQYF.